This T cell receptor beta chain is from a study of T cell responses to AZD1222 COVID-19 vaccine. This CDR3 has 13 amino acids. Per the germline V gene, CDR1 is SQVTM and CDR2 is ANQGSEA. Trimming removed 4 bases from V and 0 bases from J, with 9 bases in between. A note on this clone: What it recognizes is unknown.

Study-wide findings and caveats: Spike regions recognized by vaccine-associated CD4 TCRs spanned the protein, led by 160-218 and 743-854. Clonal diversity may have been underestimated, and the donors were mostly white British, with more females than males.

Repertoires were generated with immunoSEQ multiplex PCR, while TCRdb's copy carries only in-frame clones and drops some. The table has roughly 170,000 clones, about nine tenths seen once. Source: peripheral blood, taken on day 0 of AZD1222 vaccination. The chain has TRBV29-1 and TRBJ1-1, with D uncertain. The receptor was isolated from an adult in good health. The CDR3 DNA reads TGCAGCGTTGGAGAGGTGGTGAACACTGAAGCTTTCTTT. Translated, it gives CSVGEVVNTEAFF.